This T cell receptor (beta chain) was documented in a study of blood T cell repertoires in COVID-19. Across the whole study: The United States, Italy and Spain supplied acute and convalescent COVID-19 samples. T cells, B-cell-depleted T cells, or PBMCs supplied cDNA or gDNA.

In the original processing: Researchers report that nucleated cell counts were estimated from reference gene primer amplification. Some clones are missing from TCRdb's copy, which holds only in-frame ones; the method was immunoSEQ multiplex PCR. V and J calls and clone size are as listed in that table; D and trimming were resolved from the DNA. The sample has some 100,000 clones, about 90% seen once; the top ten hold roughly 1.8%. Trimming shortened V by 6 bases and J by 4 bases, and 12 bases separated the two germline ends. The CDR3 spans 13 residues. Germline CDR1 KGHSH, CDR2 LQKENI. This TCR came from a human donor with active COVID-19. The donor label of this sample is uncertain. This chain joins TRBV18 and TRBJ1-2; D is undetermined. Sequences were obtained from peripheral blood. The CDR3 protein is CASSDLAGYGYTF. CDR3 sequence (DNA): TGTGCCAGCTCCGACCTCGCAGGCTATGGCTACACCTTC.